This T cell receptor (beta chain) was retrieved from a study of T cell responses to AZD1222 COVID-19 vaccine. To note about this clone: The antigen is not known.

Second-dose schedules of about 4 or about 12 weeks were combined. Study-wide points: Within unmutated variant regions lay the reported targets of nearly half of spike-specific TCRs. Baseline serostatus was positive in only six AZD1222 recipients.

Trimming cost V 3 bases and J 4 bases, with 9 bases left between them. The germline V gene encodes CDR1 MNHEY and CDR2 SMNVEV (reference sequence). This CDR3 has 13 amino acids. The method was immunoSEQ multiplex PCR; TCRdb's version includes in-frame clones alone and lacks a portion of them. The top ten clones hold roughly 5.9% of a sample with tens of thousands of clones, 90% of them seen once. This sample comprised peripheral blood, obtained 28 days after the second AZD1222 dose. The TCR was taken from an adult who received the AZD1222 COVID-19 vaccine. The chain couples TRBV27 to TRBJ1-1, with a weak D call TRBD1 (5 bases). This CDR3 reads CASSLGEGTEAFF. The CDR3 DNA reads as TGTGCCAGCAGTTTGGGGGAGGGCACTGAAGCTTTCTTT.